This TCR beta chain comes out of a study of OX40 agonist ivuxolimab in advanced cancers. General study findings and limits: CD8+ T cells were the subset that, on average, had more expanded clones than CD4+.

Repertoires were generated with immunoSEQ multiplex PCR, while TCRdb's copy carries only in-frame clones and drops some. The sample includes some 150,000 clones, 90% of them seen just once. About this clone: What it binds is unknown.

This CDR3 contains 13 residues. Trimming cost V 2 bases and J 7 bases, with 11 bases left between them. Germline V gene sequence: CDR1 SQVTM, CDR2 ANQGSEA. The starting material was CD4+ or CD8+ T cells sorted from blood, obtained in a trial of the OX40 agonist ivuxolimab. The V and J genes are TRBV29-1 and TRBJ2-2; D might be TRBD1 (6 bases). This sequence originates from an adult with an advanced solid tumor such as melanoma, head and neck, liver or kidney cancer. CDR3 DNA sequence: TGCAGCGTTGAAACAGGGCGGCACGGGGAGCTGTTTTTT. Translating gives CSVETGRHGELFF.